Listed below are T cell receptor beta chains from one sample, sequenced in a study of long-term antiretroviral therapy in people with HIV. Profiling relied on immunoSEQ multiplex PCR, and the TCRdb table lists in-frame clones only, not all of them. The data hold about 30,000 clones, with about 90% observed a single time. The source material was unsorted PBMCs, sampled 2 years after starting antiretroviral therapy. These receptors were obtained from a man in his fifties with HIV. CDR3s include the opening cysteine and the closing phenylalanine or tryptophan. The D gene is left open where the match is weak. Size is stated for part of the rows, as once, few or many counts, or as a class when the clone is expanded.

V gene: TRBV19; J gene: TRBJ2-7; clone size: NA; D gene: NA; CDR3 DNA: TGTGCCAGTAGTATGGAAGGACGGTACGAGCAGTACTTC; CDR3 protein: CASSMEGRYEQYF
V gene: TRBV7-9; J gene: TRBJ2-7; clone size: NA; D gene: NA; CDR3 DNA: TGTGCCAGCAGCTCCCGGGATTTCGAGCAGTACTTC; CDR3 protein: CASSSRDFEQYF
V gene: TRBV5-1; J gene: TRBJ1-4; clone size: NA; D gene: NA; CDR3 DNA: TGCGCCAGCAGCTTAAGACCCGGGAACGAAAAACTGTTTTTT; CDR3 protein: CASSLRPGNEKLFF
V gene: TRBV6-6; J gene: TRBJ2-7; clone size: NA; D gene: TRBD2; CDR3 DNA: TGTGCCAGCAGCTGGACTAGCGGACCCTACGAGCAGTACTTC; CDR3 protein: CASSWTSGPYEQYF
V gene: TRBV28; J gene: TRBJ1-4; clone size: NA; D gene: NA; CDR3 DNA: TGTGCCAGCAGCTCAATAAGGAGGGTGTCGGGGGAAAAACTGTTTTTT; CDR3 protein: CASSSIRRVSGEKLFF
V gene: TRBV10-3; J gene: TRBJ1-2; clone size: NA; D gene: NA; CDR3 DNA: TGTGCCATCAGTGAGGAGACGGGCTATGGCTACACCTTC; CDR3 protein: CAISEETGYGYTF
V gene: TRBV5-8; J gene: TRBJ2-7; clone size: NA; D gene: NA; CDR3 DNA: TGTGCCAGCAGCTTGACAGGGTCTGGAGAGCAGTACTTC; CDR3 protein: CASSLTGSGEQYF
V gene: TRBV30; J gene: TRBJ1-1; clone size: NA; D gene: NA; CDR3 DNA: TGTGCCTTCGGGCCTTACACTGAAGCTTTCTTT; CDR3 protein: CAFGPYTEAFF
V gene: TRBV28; J gene: TRBJ2-7; clone size: NA; D gene: NA; CDR3 DNA: TGTGCCAGCAGTCTAAAGTGGGGGGCCCACGAGCAGTACTTC; CDR3 protein: CASSLKWGAHEQYF
V gene: TRBV5-4; J gene: TRBJ1-2; clone size: few; D gene: NA; CDR3 DNA: TGTGCCAGCAGCTTGAAGGGCGGGGATGGCTACACCTTC; CDR3 protein: CASSLKGGDGYTF
V gene: TRBV19; J gene: TRBJ1-6; clone size: NA; D gene: NA; CDR3 DNA: TGTGCCAGTAGTATACGTCGGACGGATAATTCACCCCTCCACTTT; CDR3 protein: CASSIRRTDNSPLHF
V gene: TRBV7-3; J gene: TRBJ2-1; clone size: NA; D gene: TRBD2; CDR3 DNA: TGTGCCAGCAGCTTAAGGGGCCGGCTGTGGACTAGCGGGGGCTCGAACGTTTACAATGAGCAGTTCTTC; CDR3 protein: CASSLRGRLWTSGGSNVYNEQFF
V gene: TRBV19; J gene: TRBJ1-1; clone size: NA; D gene: NA; CDR3 DNA: TGTGCCAGTACTGACCGGAACACTGAAGCTTTCTTT; CDR3 protein: CASTDRNTEAFF
V gene: TRBV2; J gene: TRBJ2-2; clone size: NA; D gene: NA; CDR3 DNA: TGTGCCAGCAGTGAAGGGGCCATTCCGAACACCGGGGAGCTGTTTTTT; CDR3 protein: CASSEGAIPNTGELFF
V gene: TRBV2; J gene: TRBJ2-7; clone size: NA; D gene: TRBD1; CDR3 DNA: TGTGCCAGCATCCGACAGGGGGAAGAGCAGTACTTC; CDR3 protein: CASIRQGEEQYF
V gene: TRBV10-2; J gene: TRBJ2-1; clone size: NA; D gene: NA; CDR3 DNA: TGCGCCAGCAGTGTAGGGGGTCACTCCTACAATGAGCAGTTCTTC; CDR3 protein: CASSVGGHSYNEQFF
V gene: TRBV11-2; J gene: TRBJ1-2; clone size: NA; D gene: NA; CDR3 DNA: TGTGCCAGCAGGTTCCCGGGGCGGAGCCCTAAAGACTATGGCTACACCTTC; CDR3 protein: CASRFPGRSPKDYGYTF
V gene: TRBV28; J gene: TRBJ2-3; clone size: NA; D gene: NA; CDR3 DNA: TGTGCCAGCAGTTCCGGCCAAGGGGATACGCAGTATTTT; CDR3 protein: CASSSGQGDTQYF
V gene: TRBV6-1; J gene: TRBJ1-2; clone size: NA; D gene: NA; CDR3 DNA: TGTGCCAGCAGAGAACAGGGAGACTATGGCTACACCTTC; CDR3 protein: CASREQGDYGYTF
V gene: TRBV10-3; J gene: TRBJ1-6; clone size: NA; D gene: NA; CDR3 DNA: TGTGCCATCAGTGCTAATAACCGTTCACCCCTCCACTTT; CDR3 protein: CAISANNRSPLHF
V gene: TRBV10-3; J gene: TRBJ2-1; clone size: NA; D gene: TRBD1; CDR3 DNA: TGTGCCATCAGTGAAAAGGGGGCCGGCTACAATGAGCAGTTCTTC; CDR3 protein: CAISEKGAGYNEQFF
V gene: TRBV7-2; J gene: TRBJ1-1; clone size: NA; D gene: TRBD1; CDR3 DNA: TGTGCCAGCAGCTTAAGGACAGGGAACCCTATGGTAGCTTTCTTT; CDR3 protein: CASSLRTGNPMVAFF
V gene: TRBV4-3; J gene: TRBJ2-6; clone size: NA; D gene: TRBD1; CDR3 DNA: TGCGCCAGCAGCCTAGAACAGGGGGCCGGGGCCAACGTCCTGACTTTC; CDR3 protein: CASSLEQGAGANVLTF
V gene: TRBV6-5; J gene: TRBJ2-1; clone size: NA; D gene: TRBD2; CDR3 DNA: TGTGCCAGCAGTTGGACTAGCGGCTCCTACAATGAGCAGTTCTTC; CDR3 protein: CASSWTSGSYNEQFF
V gene: TRBV7-9; J gene: TRBJ1-1; clone size: NA; D gene: NA; CDR3 DNA: TGTGCCAGCAGCTTTCCACGGGAGAACACTGAAGCTTTCTTT; CDR3 protein: CASSFPRENTEAFF
V gene: TRBV5-1; J gene: TRBJ1-1; clone size: NA; D gene: NA; CDR3 DNA: TGCGCCAGCAGCTTGGAAGGGATGGGAAACACTGAAGCTTTCTTT; CDR3 protein: CASSLEGMGNTEAFF
V gene: TRBV7-2; J gene: TRBJ1-2; clone size: few; D gene: TRBD1; CDR3 DNA: TGTGCCAGCAGCTGGGACAGGGGCTATGGCTACACCTTC; CDR3 protein: CASSWDRGYGYTF
V gene: TRBV28; J gene: TRBJ2-2; clone size: NA; D gene: TRBD2; CDR3 DNA: TGTGCCAGCAGCCTCGCGCTAGCGGGAGACACCGGGGAGCTGTTTTTT; CDR3 protein: CASSLALAGDTGELFF
V gene: TRBV5-1; J gene: TRBJ2-3; clone size: NA; D gene: NA; CDR3 DNA: TGCGCCAGCAGCTTTGGCCGACCCAGCACAGATACGCAGTATTTT; CDR3 protein: CASSFGRPSTDTQYF
V gene: TRBV5-1; J gene: TRBJ1-2; clone size: NA; D gene: TRBD1; CDR3 DNA: TGCGCCAGCCAAGACACCGGGACAGGGAGTGGCTACACCTTC; CDR3 protein: CASQDTGTGSGYTF
V gene: TRBV11-3; J gene: TRBJ1-2; clone size: NA; D gene: TRBD1; CDR3 DNA: TGTGCCAGCAGCTTAGACGGAACAGGGGGCGCCGAAGGGGGCTACACCTTC; CDR3 protein: CASSLDGTGGAEGGYTF